The present T cell receptor beta chain was sequenced within a study of blood T cell repertoires in COVID-19. Study in general: Specimens from acute and convalescent COVID-19 originated in the United States, Italy and Spain. In each case, the material was cDNA or gDNA derived from T cells, B-cell-depleted T cells, or PBMCs.

In the study's own analysis: The authors estimated nucleated cell counts from reference gene primer amplification. Sequencing used immunoSEQ multiplex PCR; TCRdb keeps in-frame clones, though not all of them. V and J calls and clone size follow that table, whereas D and trimming were derived from the DNA. This sample has some 200,000 clones, with 70% to 90% found just once. Only a few counts were recorded for this clone. Sequencing was performed on peripheral blood. The sequence derives from a man in his sixties with active or convalescent COVID-19.

Written as DNA, the CDR3 is TGTGCCAGCAGCTTAGGGCTAGCGGGGTGGGAAGCCTACAATGAGCAGTTCTTC. Amino acids: CASSLGLAGWEAYNEQFF. The J gene is TRBJ2-1, the V gene TRBV11-2; 9 nucleotides align to TRBD2. The ends lost 1 base at V and 2 bases at J; junction bases unmatched: 9. Germline assignment: CDR1 SGHAT and CDR2 FQNNGV. The CDR3 totals 18 residues.